A single sample gave rise to the 3 T cell receptor beta chains below, sequenced in a study of CD8+ T cells in alopecia areata. The treatment was: oral pan-JAK inhibitor, 5-10 mg twice daily. Reverse transcribed after extraction, RNA yielded cDNA as the sequencing template. Using immunoSEQ multiplex PCR, the repertoire was profiled, and TCRdb retains in-frame clones only, with some absent. The repertoire has approximately 90,000 clones, about 70% of them found once; the top ten carry roughly a sixth. The source was CD8+ T cells sorted from blood, collected around week 46, from a patient treated with tofacitinib. These receptors originate from a human donor with alopecia areata.

The rearrangement joins TRBV27 to TRBJ1-5; 11 bases line up with TRBD1. The junction had 8 bases not matched to a gene; V was cut back by 3 bases and J by 4 bases. CDR1 MNHEY and CDR2 SMNVEV come from the germline V gene (reference sequence). The CDR3 length is 17 residues. CDR3 DNA: TGTGCCAGCAGTTTTTCCCGGGACAGGGGGAGTAATCAGCCCCAGCATTTT. This codes for CASSFSRDRGSNQPQHF.

The rearrangement joins TRBV15 to TRBJ2-3; D perhaps matches TRBD2 (5 bases). Germline values: CDR1 LNHNV, CDR2 YYDKDF (reference sequence). CDR3 length: 15 residues. V was shortened by 1 base and J by 5 bases, with 13 bases between the two germline ends. The CDR3 spells CATSRVPGSGDTQYF. The CDR3 nucleotides read TGTGCCACCAGCAGAGTTCCGGGGAGTGGAGATACGCAGTATTTT.

The chain is built from TRBV27 and TRBJ2-7, with TRBD1 matching over 8 bases. V was clipped by 3 bases and J by 5 bases; unmatched bases: 3. CDR1 is MNHEY, CDR2 SMNVEV, per germline (reference sequence). CDR3 length equals 13 residues. Here the CDR3 DNA reads TGTGCCAGCAGTTTGACAGGGGACCACGAGCAGTACTTC. It codes for CASSLTGDHEQYF.